This record concerns one T cell receptor (beta chain) sequence. The data were produced by immunoSEQ multiplex PCR, yet TCRdb's version contains in-frame clones alone and is incomplete. Of roughly 350,000 clones listed, over 70% are singletons. This specimen comes from a study of blood T cell repertoires in COVID-19. Whole-study context: Samples representing acute and convalescent COVID-19 were sourced from the United States, Italy and Spain. PBMCs, B-cell-depleted T cells, or T cells provided the cDNA or gDNA that made up the material.

The V end was cut by 6 bases, the J end by 3 bases, with 12 bases between. Germline V gives CDR1 PRHDT, CDR2 FYEKMQ (reference sequence). The length of the CDR3 is 14 residues. The V call is TRBV13, the J call TRBJ2-1; D is unresolved. Material: peripheral blood. The receptor comes from a woman in her forties or fifties with COVID-19, enrolled during active disease. CDR3 DNA sequence: TGTGCCAGCAGTGATGACACTCACTACAATGAGCAGTTCTTC. Amino acid sequence: CASSDDTHYNEQFF.